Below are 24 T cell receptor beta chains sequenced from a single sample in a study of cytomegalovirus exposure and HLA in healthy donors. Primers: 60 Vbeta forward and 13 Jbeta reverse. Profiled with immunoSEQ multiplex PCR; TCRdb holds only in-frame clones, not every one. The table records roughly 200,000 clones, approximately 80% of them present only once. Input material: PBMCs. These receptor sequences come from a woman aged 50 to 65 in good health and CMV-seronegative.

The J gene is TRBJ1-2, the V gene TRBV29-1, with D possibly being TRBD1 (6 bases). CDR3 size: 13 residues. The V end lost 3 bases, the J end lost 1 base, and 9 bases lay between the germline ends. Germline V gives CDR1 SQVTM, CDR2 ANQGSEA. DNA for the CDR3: TGCAGCGTTGAGGGGGCTAGTAACTATGGCTACACCTTC. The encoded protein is CSVEGASNYGYTF.

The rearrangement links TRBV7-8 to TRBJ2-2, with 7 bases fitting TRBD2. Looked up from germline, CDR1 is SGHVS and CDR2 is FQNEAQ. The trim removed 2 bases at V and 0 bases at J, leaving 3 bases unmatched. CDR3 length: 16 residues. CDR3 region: CASSLRAGANTGELFF. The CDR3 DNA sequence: TGTGCCAGCAGCTTAAGGGCGGGGGCGAACACCGGGGAGCTGTTTTTT.

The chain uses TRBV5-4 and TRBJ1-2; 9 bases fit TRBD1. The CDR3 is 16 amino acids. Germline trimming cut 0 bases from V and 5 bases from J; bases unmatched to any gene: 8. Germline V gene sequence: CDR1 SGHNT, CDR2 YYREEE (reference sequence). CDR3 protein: CASSLGPDRGSYGYTF. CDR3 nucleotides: TGTGCCAGCAGCTTGGGTCCGGACAGGGGATCTTATGGCTACACCTTC.

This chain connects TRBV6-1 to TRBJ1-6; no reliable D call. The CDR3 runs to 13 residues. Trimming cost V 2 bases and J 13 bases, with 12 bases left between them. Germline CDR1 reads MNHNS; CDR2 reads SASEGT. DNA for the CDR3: TGTGCCAGCAGTGAATACTCCGGGGTTCCCCTCCACTTT. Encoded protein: CASSEYSGVPLHF.

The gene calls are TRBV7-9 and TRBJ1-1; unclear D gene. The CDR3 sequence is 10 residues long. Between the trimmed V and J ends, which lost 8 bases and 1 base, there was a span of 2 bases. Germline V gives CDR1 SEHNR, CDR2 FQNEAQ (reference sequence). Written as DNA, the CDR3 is TGTGCCAGCCGGAACACTGAAGCTTTCTTT. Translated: CASRNTEAFF.

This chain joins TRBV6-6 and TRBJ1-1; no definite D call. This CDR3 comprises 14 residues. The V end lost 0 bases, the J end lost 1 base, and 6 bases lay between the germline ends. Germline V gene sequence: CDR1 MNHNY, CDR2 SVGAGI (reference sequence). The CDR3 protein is CASSYSSQNTEAFF. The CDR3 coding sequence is TGTGCCAGCAGTTACTCGAGTCAGAACACTGAAGCTTTCTTT.

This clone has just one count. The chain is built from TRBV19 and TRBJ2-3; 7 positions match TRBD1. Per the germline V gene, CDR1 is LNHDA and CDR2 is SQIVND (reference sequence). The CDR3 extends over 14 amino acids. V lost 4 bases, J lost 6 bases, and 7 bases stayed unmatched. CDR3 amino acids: CASSSDRVWDTQYF. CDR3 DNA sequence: TGTGCCAGTAGTAGTGACAGGGTATGGGATACGCAGTATTTT.

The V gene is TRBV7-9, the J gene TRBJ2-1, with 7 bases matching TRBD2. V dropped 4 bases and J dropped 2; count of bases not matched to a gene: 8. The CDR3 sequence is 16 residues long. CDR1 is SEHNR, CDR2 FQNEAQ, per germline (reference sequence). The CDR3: CASSSEAGVTYNEQFF. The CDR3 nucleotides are TGTGCCAGCAGCTCAGAGGCGGGAGTTACCTACAATGAGCAGTTCTTC.

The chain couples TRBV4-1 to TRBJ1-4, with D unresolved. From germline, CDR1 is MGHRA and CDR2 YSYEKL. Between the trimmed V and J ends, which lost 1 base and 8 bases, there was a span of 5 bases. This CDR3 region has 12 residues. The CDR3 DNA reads TGCGCCAGCAGCCAAGTGAGAGAAAAACTGTTTTTT. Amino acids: CASSQVREKLFF.

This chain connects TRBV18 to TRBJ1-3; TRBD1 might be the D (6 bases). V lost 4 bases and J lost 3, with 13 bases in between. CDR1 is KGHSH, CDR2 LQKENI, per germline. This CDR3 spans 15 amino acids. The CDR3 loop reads CASSLTGNGGNTIYF. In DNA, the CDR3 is TGTGCCAGCTCACTTACAGGGAACGGTGGAAACACCATATATTTT.

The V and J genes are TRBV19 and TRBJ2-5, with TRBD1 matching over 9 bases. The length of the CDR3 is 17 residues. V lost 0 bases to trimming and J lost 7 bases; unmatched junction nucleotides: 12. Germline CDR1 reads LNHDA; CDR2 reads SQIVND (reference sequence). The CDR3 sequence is CASSIDLEQGARGTQYF. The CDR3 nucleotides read TGTGCCAGTAGTATAGATCTGGAACAGGGGGCGAGGGGGACCCAGTACTTC.

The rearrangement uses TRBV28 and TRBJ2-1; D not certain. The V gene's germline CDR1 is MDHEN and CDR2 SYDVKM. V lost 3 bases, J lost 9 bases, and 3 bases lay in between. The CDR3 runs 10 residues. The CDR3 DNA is TGTGCCAGCAGTTTTCGTGAGCAGTTCTTC. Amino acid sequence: CASSFREQFF.

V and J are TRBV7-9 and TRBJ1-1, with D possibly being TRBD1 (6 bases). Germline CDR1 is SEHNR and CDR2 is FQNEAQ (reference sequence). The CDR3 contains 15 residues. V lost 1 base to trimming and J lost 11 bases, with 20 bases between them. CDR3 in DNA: TGTGCCAGCAGCTTAGTGGGGGCCGACAGCCCCGAGGCTTTCTTT. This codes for CASSLVGADSPEAFF.

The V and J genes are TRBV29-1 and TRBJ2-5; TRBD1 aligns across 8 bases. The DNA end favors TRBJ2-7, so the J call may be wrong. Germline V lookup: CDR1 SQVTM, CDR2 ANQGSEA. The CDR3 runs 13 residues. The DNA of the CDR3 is TGCAGCGTTTCCGGGACAGGCTACTACGAGCAGTACTTC. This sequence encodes CSVSGTGYYEQYF.

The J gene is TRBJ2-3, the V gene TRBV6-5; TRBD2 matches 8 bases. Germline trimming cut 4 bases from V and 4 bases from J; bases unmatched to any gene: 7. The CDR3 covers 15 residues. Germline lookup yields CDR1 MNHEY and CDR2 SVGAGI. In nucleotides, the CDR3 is TGTGCCAGCAGTTCTTGGGGTAGCGGGGCAGATACGCAGTATTTT. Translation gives CASSSWGSGADTQYF.

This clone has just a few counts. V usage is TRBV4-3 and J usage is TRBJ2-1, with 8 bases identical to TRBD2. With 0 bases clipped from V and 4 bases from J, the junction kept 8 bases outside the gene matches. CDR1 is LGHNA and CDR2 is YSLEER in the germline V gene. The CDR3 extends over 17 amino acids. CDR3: CASSQDRAGALYNEQFF. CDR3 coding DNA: TGCGCCAGCAGCCAAGACCGAGCGGGGGCCCTATACAATGAGCAGTTCTTC.

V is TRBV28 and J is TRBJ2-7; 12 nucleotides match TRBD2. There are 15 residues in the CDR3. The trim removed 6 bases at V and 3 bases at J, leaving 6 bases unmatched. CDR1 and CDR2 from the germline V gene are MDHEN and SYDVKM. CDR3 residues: CASRPSGGAFYEQYF. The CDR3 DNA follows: TGTGCCAGCAGACCTAGCGGGGGGGCCTTCTACGAGCAGTACTTC.

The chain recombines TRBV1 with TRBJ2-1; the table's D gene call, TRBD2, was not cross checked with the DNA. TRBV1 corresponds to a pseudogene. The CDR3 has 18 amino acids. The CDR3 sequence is CTSSEGRAGTSGYNEQFF. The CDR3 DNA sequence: TGCACCAGCAGCGAGGGGAGAGCCGGGACTAGCGGCTACAATGAGCAGTTCTTC.

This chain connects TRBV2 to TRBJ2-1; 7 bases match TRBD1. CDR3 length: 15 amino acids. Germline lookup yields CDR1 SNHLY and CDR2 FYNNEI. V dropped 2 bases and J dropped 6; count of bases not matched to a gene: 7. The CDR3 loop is CASSEIRDSSNEQFF. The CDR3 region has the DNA TGTGCCAGCAGTGAAATCCGGGACAGCAGCAATGAGCAGTTCTTC.

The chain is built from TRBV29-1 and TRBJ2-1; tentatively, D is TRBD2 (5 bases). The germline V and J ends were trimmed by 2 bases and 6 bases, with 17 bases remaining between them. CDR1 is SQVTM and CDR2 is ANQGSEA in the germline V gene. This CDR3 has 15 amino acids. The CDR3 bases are TGCAGCGTTGAACGTCAGGCCTCAGCGGTCAATGAGCAGTTCTTC. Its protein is CSVERQASAVNEQFF.

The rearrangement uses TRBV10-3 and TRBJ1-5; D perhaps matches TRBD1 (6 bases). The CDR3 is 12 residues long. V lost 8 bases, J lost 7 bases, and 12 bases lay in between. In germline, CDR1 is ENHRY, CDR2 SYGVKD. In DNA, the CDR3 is TGTGCCATCGGGGGGGCTGAACAGCCCCAGCATTTT. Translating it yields CAIGGAEQPQHF.

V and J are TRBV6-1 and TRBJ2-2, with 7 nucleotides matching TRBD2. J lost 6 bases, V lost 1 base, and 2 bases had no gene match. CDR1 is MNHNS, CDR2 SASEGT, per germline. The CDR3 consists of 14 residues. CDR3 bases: TGTGCCAGCAGTGAAGTAGGACTAGCCGGGGAGCTGTTTTTT. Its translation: CASSEVGLAGELFF.

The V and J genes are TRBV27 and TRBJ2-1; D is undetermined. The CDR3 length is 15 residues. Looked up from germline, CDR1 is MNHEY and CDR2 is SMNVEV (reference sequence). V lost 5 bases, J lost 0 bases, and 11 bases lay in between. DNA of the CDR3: TGTGCCAGCAGTCATAGCCGGAGCTCCTACAATGAGCAGTTCTTC. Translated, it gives CASSHSRSSYNEQFF.

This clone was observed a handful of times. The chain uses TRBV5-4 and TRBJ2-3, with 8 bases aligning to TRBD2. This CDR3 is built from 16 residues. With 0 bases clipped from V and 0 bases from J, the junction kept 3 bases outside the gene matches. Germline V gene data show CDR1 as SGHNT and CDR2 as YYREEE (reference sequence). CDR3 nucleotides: TGTGCCAGCAGCTTGGCGGCTAGCGGGAGCACAGATACGCAGTATTTT. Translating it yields CASSLAASGSTDTQYF.